This T cell receptor (beta chain) was profiled in a study of blood T cell repertoires in COVID-19. This CDR3 is built from 15 residues. V lost 5 bases and J lost 3; bases outside the gene matches: 7. Germline-derived CDR1 and CDR2 are SGHAT and FQNNGV. Authors' methods: Cell counts per sample came from amplifying reference gene primers. Sequencing was performed with immunoSEQ multiplex PCR; in TCRdb, only in-frame clones are kept and a portion is missing. For V, J and clone size, that table is used; D and trimming come from the DNA. The sample has fewer than 350,000 clones; about 85% are singletons. This clone has a handful of counts.

This TCR derives from a woman aged 25 to 39 who had been exposed to COVID-19. The genes are TRBV11-2 and TRBJ1-5; 7 nucleotides align to TRBD1. The sequenced sample was PBMCs or T cells enriched from blood (not recorded which). CDR3 loop: CASSRLTGANQPQHF. CDR3 DNA sequence: TGTGCCAGCAGCCGCTTAACAGGGGCCAATCAGCCCCAGCATTTT.